There are a few counts of the clone carrying this T cell receptor (beta chain). Its antigen is not identified. The data originate from a study of graft-versus-host responses after intestinal transplantation. Findings of the study overall: The presence of high graft-versus-host to host-versus-graft clonal ratios in allografts characterized patients with graft-donor T cell macrochimerism.

TCRdb keeps only in-frame clones here, not all; method: immunoSEQ multiplex PCR. This table has 130,000 to 150,000 clones, around nine tenths appearing once. The clonotype comes from a human donor who received an intestinal transplant. The material sequenced was unstimulated CD4+ T cells sorted from spleen or lymph node cells, taken before intestinal transplant.

CDR3 nucleotide sequence: TGTGCCAGCAGTTCCCGGGACAGGGACGACTATGGCTACACCTTC. Residues: CASSSRDRDDYGYTF. V usage is TRBV6-6 and J usage is TRBJ1-2; 9 nucleotides align to TRBD1. CDR3 length equals 15 residues. V lost 4 bases and J lost 3; bases outside the gene matches: 6. CDR1 is MNHNY, CDR2 SVGAGI, per germline (reference sequence).